The 17 T cell receptor beta chains presented below share a single source sample, sequenced in a study of blood T cell repertoires in COVID-19. Measured with immunoSEQ multiplex PCR; TCRdb has only the in-frame clones, and not every one. This repertoire shows around 57,000 clones, over 80% found once; its top ten account for about 3%. Input material: peripheral blood. The receptors stem from a human donor in a cohort sampled during active COVID-19.

The CDR3 DNA follows: TGTGCCAGCAGCGGAACGACAGGGGGTAACTATGGCTACACCTTC. Residues: CASSGTTGGNYGYTF. V is TRBV5-5 and J is TRBJ1-2; 9 nucleotides match TRBD1. The CDR3 has 15 amino acids. The J segment lost 1 base and the V segment lost 4 bases, leaving 5 bases of the junction unmatched. CDR1 and CDR2 (germline): SGHKS, YYEKEE (reference sequence).

The table lists this clone with a few counts. The chain uses TRBV4-2 and TRBJ1-3; D unclear. This CDR3 spans 13 amino acids. V lost 0 bases and J 5 bases, leaving 5 bases between the germline ends. CDR1 is LGHNA, CDR2 YNFKEQ, per germline. The CDR3 here is CASSQDSRNTIYF. The CDR3 region has the DNA TGTGCCAGCAGCCAAGATTCTAGAAACACCATATATTTT.

The chain employs TRBV7-9 and TRBJ2-1, with TRBD2 as a possible D gene (5 bases). The V gene lost 5 bases and the J gene lost 9 bases, with 17 bases spanning the gap. This CDR3 region has 14 residues. In germline, CDR1 is SEHNR, CDR2 FQNEAQ (reference sequence). CDR3 region: CASSLETGWGEQFF. CDR3 coding DNA: TGTGCCAGCAGCCTAGAGACGGGGTGGGGTGAGCAGTTCTTC.

V gene TRBV3-1 (or the pseudogene TRBV3-2) combines with J gene TRBJ2-5; 7 nucleotides agree with TRBD1. CDR1 LGHDT and CDR2 YNNKEL come from the germline V gene (reference sequence). CDR3 length equals 16 residues. The J segment lost 8 bases and the V segment lost 6 bases, leaving 18 bases of the junction unmatched. CDR3 amino acids: CASSHVRTGVVGTQYF. Here the CDR3 DNA reads TGTGCCAGCAGTCATGTAAGGACAGGTGTCGTGGGCACCCAGTACTTC.

This clone was seen a few times. The chain uses TRBV5-4 and TRBJ2-1, with 13 nucleotides matching TRBD2. CDR3 length equals 16 residues. Per germline, CDR1 SGHNT and CDR2 YYREEE (reference sequence). The ends lost 1 base at V and 6 bases at J; junction bases unmatched: 4. This CDR3 reads CASSLKLAGGVNEQFF. CDR3 nucleotide sequence: TGTGCCAGCAGCTTGAAACTAGCGGGAGGGGTCAATGAGCAGTTCTTC.

The J gene is TRBJ1-1, the V gene TRBV2, with D possibly matching TRBD1 (5 bases). Trimming left V 10 bases short and J 1 base short, with 13 bases between. CDR1 is SNHLY and CDR2 is FYNNEI in the germline V gene. The CDR3 length is 13 residues. DNA for the CDR3: TGTGCCACCCGGACACTTCGGAACACTGAAGCTTTCTTT. Translated: CATRTLRNTEAFF.

Note on this clone: One junction end does not reproduce the germline sequence, and a read error may be involved. Different DNA sequences within this sample yield the same CDR3. The chain has TRBV5-1 and TRBJ1-2; 7 positions agree with TRBD1. From germline, CDR1 is SGHRS and CDR2 YFSETQ. The CDR3 consists of 16 residues. The CDR3 loop reads CASSPVRDSFIGGYTF. Written as DNA, the CDR3 is TGCGCCAGCAGCCCAGTCCGGGACAGTTTCATTGGTGGCTACACCTTT.

This clone was seen a single time. V usage is TRBV12-3 or TRBV12-4 and J usage is TRBJ2-5, with 7 nucleotides matching TRBD1. This CDR3 contains 13 residues. The trim removed 6 bases at V and 1 base at J, leaving 2 bases unmatched. The CDR3 bases are TGTGCCAGCAGGACAGGGCTCCAAGAGACCCAGTACTTC. Its protein is CASRTGLQETQYF.

This clone occurred once. The chain carries TRBV2 and TRBJ2-2; D not certain. CDR3 length: 14 residues. Germline V CDR1 and CDR2: SNHLY, FYNNEI. V was trimmed by 5 bases and J by 4 bases, leaving 11 bases between them. In nucleotides, the CDR3 is TGTGCCAGCAGTCCTACCGGTGGCACCGGGGAGCTGTTTTTT. Amino acid sequence: CASSPTGGTGELFF.

The chain combines TRBV2 with TRBJ2-5; D is possibly TRBD1 (7 bases). The CDR3 length is 16 residues. The ends were cut back, 8 bases at V and 4 bases at J, with 23 bases in the middle. Per the germline V gene, CDR1 is SNHLY and CDR2 is FYNNEI. The CDR3 DNA reads as TGTGCCAGCGTGAGGCAGGGGGGCAGACAAGGAGAGACCCAGTACTTC. Its translation is CASVRQGGRQGETQYF.

The rearrangement links TRBV9 to TRBJ2-3, with D unresolved. CDR1 is SGDLS and CDR2 is YYNGEE in the germline V gene. The CDR3 is 13 residues long. The V gene lost 3 bases and the J gene lost 3 bases, with 8 bases spanning the gap. The CDR3 region has the DNA TGTGCCAGCAGCGACCGGAGTACAGATACGCAGTATTTT. Translating it yields CASSDRSTDTQYF.

The rearrangement joins TRBV23-1 to TRBJ2-1; 10 bases match TRBD2. TRBV23-1 is an ORF, with its function uncertain. V lost 3 bases to trimming and J lost 7 bases; unmatched junction nucleotides: 15. The CDR3 is made up of 18 amino acids. Here the CDR3 DNA reads TGCGCCAGCAGTCACACCCTGGAGCGGGAGGGCCGGGTGAATGAGCAGTTCTTC. This translates into CASSHTLEREGRVNEQFF.

V gene TRBV19 combines with J gene TRBJ1-2, with D perhaps matching TRBD1 (5 bases). Per germline, CDR1 LNHDA and CDR2 SQIVND (reference sequence). V was trimmed by 3 bases and J by 4 bases, leaving 21 bases between them. The CDR3 runs 17 residues. The CDR3 here is CASSISSDSLPSYGYTF. CDR3 sequence (DNA): TGTGCCAGTAGTATCTCGTCTGACAGCCTCCCCTCCTATGGCTACACCTTC.

The V call is TRBV7-9, the J call TRBJ1-3; D may be TRBD1 (5 bases). The CDR3 consists of 12 residues. V shed 1 base and J shed 11 bases, with 9 bases lying between them. Per the germline V gene, CDR1 is SEHNR and CDR2 is FQNEAQ (reference sequence). The CDR3 loop is CASSLVTGPIYF. CDR3 DNA sequence: TGTGCCAGCAGCTTAGTAACAGGCCCCATATATTTT.

The chain uses TRBV6-1 and TRBJ1-1; D uncertain. CDR3 size: 16 residues. Germline V gene sequence: CDR1 MNHNS, CDR2 SASEGT. The V end lost 4 bases, the J end lost 3 bases, and 18 bases lay between the germline ends. As DNA, the CDR3 is TGTGCCAGCAGTGTTTTTAGGAGGGCGAGCGACACTGAAGCTTTCTTT. Translation: CASSVFRRASDTEAFF.

As regards this clone: One junction end does not reproduce the germline sequence, and a read error may be involved. This chain links TRBV6-5 with TRBJ1-2, with 9 bases that match TRBD1. The CDR3 extends over 15 amino acids. The germline gives CDR1 MNHEY, CDR2 SVGAGI. The DNA of the CDR3 is TGTGCCAGCAGCCTCCAACGGACAGGGGTCTATGGCTACATCTTC. Residues: CASSLQRTGVYGYIF.

V is TRBV3-1 (or the pseudogene TRBV3-2) and J is TRBJ2-7, with a possible D match to TRBD1 (6 bases). The CDR3 length is 14 residues. Germline V gene data show CDR1 as LGHDT and CDR2 as YNNKEL (reference sequence). V was pared by 5 bases and J by 6 bases, with 17 bases between. The CDR3 sequence is CASSRLTGLGEQYF. CDR3 nucleotide sequence: TGTGCCAGCAGCAGATTGACAGGCTTGGGCGAGCAGTACTTC.